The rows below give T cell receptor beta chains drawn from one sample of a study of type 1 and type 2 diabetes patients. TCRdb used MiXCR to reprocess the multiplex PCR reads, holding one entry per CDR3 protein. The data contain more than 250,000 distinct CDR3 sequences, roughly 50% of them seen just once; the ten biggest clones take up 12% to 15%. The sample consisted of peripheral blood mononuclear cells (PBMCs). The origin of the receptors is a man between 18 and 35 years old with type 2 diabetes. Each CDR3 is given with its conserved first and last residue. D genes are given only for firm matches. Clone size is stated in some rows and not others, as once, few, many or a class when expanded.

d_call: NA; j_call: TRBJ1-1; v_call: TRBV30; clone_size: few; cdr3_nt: TGTGCCTGGAGTGTCTGGAGCACGGAAGCTTTCTTT; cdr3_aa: CAWSVWSTEAFF
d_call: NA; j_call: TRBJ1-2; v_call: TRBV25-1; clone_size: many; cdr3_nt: TGTGCCAGCAAACGGGACTATGGCTACACCTTC; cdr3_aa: CASKRDYGYTF
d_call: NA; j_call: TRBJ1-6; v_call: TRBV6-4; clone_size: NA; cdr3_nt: TGTGCCAGCAGTGAACAGCTGAATTCACCCCTCCACTTT; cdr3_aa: CASSEQLNSPLHF
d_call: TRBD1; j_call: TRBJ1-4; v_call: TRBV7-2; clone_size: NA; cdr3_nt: TGTGCCAGCAGCTTGGGACAGGGAGTAGATGAAAAACTGTTTTTT; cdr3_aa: CASSLGQGVDEKLFF
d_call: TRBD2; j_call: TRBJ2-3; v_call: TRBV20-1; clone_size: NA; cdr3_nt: TGCAGTGTTTATAGCGGGAGAAGGACAGATACGCAGTATTTT; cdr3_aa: CSVYSGRRTDTQYF
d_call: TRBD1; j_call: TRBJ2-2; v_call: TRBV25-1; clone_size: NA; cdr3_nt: TGTGCCAGCGGCCAACAGGGGGGCACCGGGGAGCCGTTTTTT; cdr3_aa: CASGQQGGTGEPFF
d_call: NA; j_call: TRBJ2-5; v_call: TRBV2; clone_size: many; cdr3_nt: TGTGCCAGTCAAGAAGAGACCCAGTACTTC; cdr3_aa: CASQEETQYF
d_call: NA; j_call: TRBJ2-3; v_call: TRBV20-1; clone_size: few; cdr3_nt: TGCAGTGCTATAAAAACTACTCGCACAGATACGCAGTATTTT; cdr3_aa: CSAIKTTRTDTQYF
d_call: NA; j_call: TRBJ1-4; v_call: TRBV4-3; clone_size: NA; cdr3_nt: TGCGCCAGCAGCCCTGGGATCGGTTCTAATGAAAAACTGTTTTTT; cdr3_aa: CASSPGIGSNEKLFF
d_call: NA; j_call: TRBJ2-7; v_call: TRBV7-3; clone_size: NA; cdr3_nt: TGTGCCAGCAGCTTTACGAACAAGCAGTACTTC; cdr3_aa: CASSFTNKQYF
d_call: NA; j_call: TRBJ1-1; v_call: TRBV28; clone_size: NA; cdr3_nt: TGTGCCAGCAGTCCCCGCGGATGGGACACTGAAGCTTTCTTT; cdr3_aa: CASSPRGWDTEAFF
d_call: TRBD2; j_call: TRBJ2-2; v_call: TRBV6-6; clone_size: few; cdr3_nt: TGTGCCAGCAGCCTCGGGGGGATGGACACCGGGGAGCTGTTTTTT; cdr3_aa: CASSLGGMDTGELFF
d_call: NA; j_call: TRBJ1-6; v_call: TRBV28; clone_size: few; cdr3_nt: TGTGCCAGCCGGGCCGGGCAGGGATGGGAGTTCCTCCACTTT; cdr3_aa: CASRAGQGWEFLHF
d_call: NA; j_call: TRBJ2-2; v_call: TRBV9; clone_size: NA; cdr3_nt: TGTGCCAGCAGCACACACGAACGGCCGAAGAGTGCCGGGGAGCTGTTTTTT; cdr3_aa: CASSTHERPKSAGELFF
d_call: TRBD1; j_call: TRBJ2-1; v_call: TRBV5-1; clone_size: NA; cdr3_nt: TGCGCCAGCTCACAGGGGGGAAACAATGAGCAGTTCTTC; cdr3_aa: CASSQGGNNEQFF
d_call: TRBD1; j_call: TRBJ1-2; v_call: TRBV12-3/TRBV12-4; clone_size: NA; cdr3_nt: TGTGCCAGCAGCGTCCTGGGGACAGGGGGCGACTATGGCTACACCTTC; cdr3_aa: CASSVLGTGGDYGYTF
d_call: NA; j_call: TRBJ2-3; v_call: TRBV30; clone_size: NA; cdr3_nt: TGTGCCTCCTCAAGCGGTTGGGGTGGGTCTAGCGCAGATACGCAGTATTTT; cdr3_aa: CASSSGWGGSSADTQYF
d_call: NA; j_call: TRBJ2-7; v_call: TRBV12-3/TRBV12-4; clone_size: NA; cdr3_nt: TGTGCCAGCGGGGCAGTAAACGCCTACGAGCAGTACTTC; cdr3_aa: CASGAVNAYEQYF
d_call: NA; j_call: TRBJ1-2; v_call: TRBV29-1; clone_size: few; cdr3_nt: TGCAGCGTTGAGCGCCAGGACCAGGGAGGCTACACCTTC; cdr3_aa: CSVERQDQGGYTF
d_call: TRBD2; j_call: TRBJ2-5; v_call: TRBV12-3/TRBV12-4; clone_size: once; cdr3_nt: TGTGCCAGCAGTCCGGGACTAGCGGGGATGGGGGAGACCCAGTACTTC; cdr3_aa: CASSPGLAGMGETQYF
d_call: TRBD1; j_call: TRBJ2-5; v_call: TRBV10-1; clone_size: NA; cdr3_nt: TGCGCCAGCAGCAAAGGACAGGAAGAGACCCAGTACTTC; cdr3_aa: CASSKGQEETQYF
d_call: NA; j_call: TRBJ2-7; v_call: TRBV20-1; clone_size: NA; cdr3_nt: TGCAGTCTTTCGCGGGGCCAGTACGAGCAGTACTTC; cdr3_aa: CSLSRGQYEQYF
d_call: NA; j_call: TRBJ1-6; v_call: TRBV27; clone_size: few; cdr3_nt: TGTGCCAGCAGACCTCAGGGCCCCCATTCACCCCTCCACTTT; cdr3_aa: CASRPQGPHSPLHF
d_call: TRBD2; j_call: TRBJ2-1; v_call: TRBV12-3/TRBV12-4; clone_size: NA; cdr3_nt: TGTGCCAGCAGCATAGAGGGATCGACTAGCGGGAGACTGGCAATGGGTGAGCAGTTCTTC; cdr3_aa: CASSIEGSTSGRLAMGEQFF
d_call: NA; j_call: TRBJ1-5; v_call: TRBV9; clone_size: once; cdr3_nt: TGTGCCAGCAGCGTAGAGGGAGTCCAGCCCCAGCATTTT; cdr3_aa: CASSVEGVQPQHF
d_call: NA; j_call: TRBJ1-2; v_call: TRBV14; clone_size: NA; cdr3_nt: TGTGCCAGCAGCCGGACGGACGATGGCTACACCTTC; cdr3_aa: CASSRTDDGYTF
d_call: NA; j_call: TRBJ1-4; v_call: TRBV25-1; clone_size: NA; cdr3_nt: TGTGCCAGCAGTGACGGCGACTGGACCCAACTGTTTTTT; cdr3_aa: CASSDGDWTQLFF
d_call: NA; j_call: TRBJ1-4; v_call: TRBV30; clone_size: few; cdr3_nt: TGTGCCTGGAGAGGGGGAAAACTGTTTTTT; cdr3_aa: CAWRGGKLFF
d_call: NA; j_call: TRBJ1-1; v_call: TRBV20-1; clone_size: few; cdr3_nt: TGCAGTGCTAGAGTGCAGGGAAGCTGGACTGAAGCTTTCTTT; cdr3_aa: CSARVQGSWTEAFF
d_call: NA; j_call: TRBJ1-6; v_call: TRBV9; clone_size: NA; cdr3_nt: TGTGCCAGCAGGAGGGGGGGTGGAGCGGATTCACCCCTCCACTTT; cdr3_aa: CASRRGGGADSPLHF
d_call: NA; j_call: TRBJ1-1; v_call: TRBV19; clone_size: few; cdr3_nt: TGTGCCAGTACTCAGGATTCACCTTCTGACACTGAAGCTTTCTTT; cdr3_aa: CASTQDSPSDTEAFF
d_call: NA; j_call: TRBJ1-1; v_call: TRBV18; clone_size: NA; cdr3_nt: TGTGCCAGCTCACCGTTACAGGCCATGAACACTGAAGCTTTCTTT; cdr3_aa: CASSPLQAMNTEAFF